The 3 T cell receptor beta chains presented below share a single source sample, sequenced in a study of cytomegalovirus exposure and HLA in healthy donors. The primer mix had 60 Vbeta and 13 Jbeta primers. Produced via immunoSEQ multiplex PCR; TCRdb's table is partial and in-frame only. Seen here are approximately 120,000 clones, 76% observed once, and the top ten hold 6.5% to 8.5%. Source material: PBMCs. All receptors derive from a woman in her 50s in good health and CMV-seropositive.

CDR3 coding DNA: TGTGCCAGCAGCCCGCCCCCGCTAGCGGGAGGGCGGGAGACCCAGTACTTC. Translated: CASSPPPLAGGRETQYF. The V and J genes are TRBV7-9 and TRBJ2-5; 12 bases align to TRBD2. The CDR3 length is 17 residues. Germline assignment: CDR1 SEHNR and CDR2 FQNEAQ (reference sequence). J lost 5 bases, V lost 5 bases, and 12 bases had no gene match.

This clone appeared a few times. The rearrangement links TRBV2 to TRBJ1-1; D unresolved. V lost 10 bases to trimming and J lost 3 bases, with 12 bases between them. This CDR3 has 12 amino acids. Germline V gene sequence: CDR1 SNHLY, CDR2 FYNNEI. The CDR3 loop is CATTSDHTEAFF. The CDR3 DNA follows: TGTGCCACCACTAGTGATCACACTGAAGCTTTCTTT.

This clone was picked up a small number of times. The sample holds other DNA sequences that translate to the same CDR3. This chain joins TRBV7-2 and TRBJ2-3; D remains ambiguous. The V gene's germline CDR1 is SGHTA and CDR2 FQGNSA. The CDR3 runs to 13 residues. The V and J ends lost 1 base and 3 bases respectively, with 5 bases between them. Here the CDR3 reads CASSLGPTDTQYF. For the CDR3, the DNA is TGTGCCAGCAGCTTAGGGCCGACAGATACGCAGTATTTT.